The clone carrying this T cell receptor beta chain was found a few times. The antigen is undetermined. Trimming left V 2 bases short and J 11 bases short, with 15 bases between. The CDR3 totals 13 residues. CDR1 and CDR2 from the germline V gene are MNHNS and SASEGT. TCRdb reprocessed the reads with MiXCR, giving one entry per CDR3 protein. The data show around 500,000 distinct CDR3 sequences, under 55% seen once. The data are from a study of T cell repertoires in cytomegalovirus infection. Overall study context: Peptides in the study included HLA-C-restricted and HLA-B-restricted CMV epitopes. From public TCR beta signatures came an indication of both CMV infection and matching HLA type. Points from the study as a whole: In two of eight donors, the top clonotype was HLA-C-restricted CMV-specific. Pooled public TCR beta family frequency picked out CMV carriers with the relevant HLA.

V usage is TRBV6-1 and J usage is TRBJ1-1; D is unclear. The origin of this receptor is a human donor in good health (CMV status not recorded). Some clones in this sample may be carry-over from other donors' samples. The sample was cultured PBMCs, taken from culture after CMV antigen stimulation. The CDR3 coding sequence is TGTGCCAGCAGTGAACCCGCCCCGGTTCTGGCTTTCTTT. Amino acids: CASSEPAPVLAFF.